The clone carrying this TCR beta chain was counted ten times or more. The record originates from a study of early T cells in non-severe SARS-CoV-2 infection. TCRdb analysed the 5' RACE reads with MiXCR anew, one entry per CDR3 protein. There are roughly 63,000 distinct CDR3 sequences in the sample; around 12% occur only once, and approximately 1.2% lies in the top ten. V shed 6 bases and J shed 8 bases, with 16 bases lying between them. CDR3 length: 13 amino acids. The germline V gene has CDR1 MNHNY and CDR2 SVGAGI (reference sequence). The rearrangement uses TRBV6-6 and TRBJ1-2; D gene unclear. The TCR sequence derives from an adult who was a healthcare worker with PCR-confirmed SARS-CoV-2 infection or an uninfected control (not recorded which). The donor label of this sample is uncertain. The specimen was whole blood, collected at baseline. CDR3 DNA: TGTGCCAGCAGCCCCGTTTCGACGAGGGGCTACACCTTC. Translated: CASSPVSTRGYTF.